The 25 T cell receptor beta chains below were found in one sample sequenced in a study of a mutant IDH1 vaccine in newly diagnosed glioma. No antigen has been identified for these receptors. Produced via immunoSEQ multiplex PCR; TCRdb's table is partial and in-frame only. The sample contains fewer than 45,000 clones, around four fifths of which appear only once. Time point in this sample: week 23, last vaccination. What each vaccine dose contained was 300 ug of mutant IDH1 20-mer peptide, accompanied by topical imiquimod. The sample in question was PBMCs, obtained from a glioma patient whose treatment included an IDH1 peptide vaccine. These TCRs come from a man between 50 and 59 years old with glioma.

The chain links TRBV19 to TRBJ1-1; D gene unclear. V was cut by 2 bases and J by 4 bases, with 5 bases left in between. Germline V gene sequence: CDR1 LNHDA, CDR2 SQIVND (reference sequence). The CDR3 loop spans 12 amino acids. CDR3 protein: CASSIRRTEAFF. CDR3 nucleotide sequence: TGTGCCAGTAGTATAAGACGCACTGAAGCTTTCTTT.

The chain employs TRBV9 and TRBJ1-4; D may be TRBD1 (6 bases). The germline V gene encodes CDR1 SGDLS and CDR2 YYNGEE. V dropped 0 bases and J dropped 8 bases, with 17 bases sitting between them. The CDR3 length is 16 residues. The CDR3 reads CASSVGVRGAEEKLFF. CDR3 sequence (DNA): TGTGCCAGCAGCGTAGGGGTTCGGGGGGCCGAAGAAAAACTGTTTTTT.

This clone was seen just once. The genes are TRBV4-1 and TRBJ2-1; 13 bases map to TRBD2. The trim removed 4 bases at V and 10 bases at J, leaving 7 bases unmatched. The length of the CDR3 is 15 residues. The germline V gene encodes CDR1 MGHRA and CDR2 YSYEKL. The CDR3, as DNA: TGCGCCAGCAGCCTAGGACTAGCGGGGGTAGGGGAGCAGTTCTTC. It codes for CASSLGLAGVGEQFF.

In its sample, this clone was seen once. This chain connects TRBV25-1 to TRBJ1-4; D not resolved. Trimming pared 7 bases from V and 0 bases from J, leaving 9 bases between. Germline lookup yields CDR1 MGHDK and CDR2 SYGVNS. The CDR3 totals 14 residues. The CDR3 sequence: CASTRLATNEKLFF. CDR3 bases: TGTGCCAGCACCCGTCTCGCAACTAATGAAAAACTGTTTTTT.

This sequence joins TRBV27 and TRBJ1-5; D ambiguous. V was pared by 6 bases and J by 4 bases, with 16 bases between. The CDR3 is made up of 15 amino acids. CDR1 is MNHEY and CDR2 is SMNVEV in the germline V gene (reference sequence). DNA for the CDR3: TGTGCCAGCAGCCCTCTGGACCGGTTGAATCAGCCCCAGCATTTT. This codes for CASSPLDRLNQPQHF.

The chain carries TRBV6-1 and TRBJ2-7, with D possibly being TRBD1 or TRBD2 (5 bases each). With 7 bases removed from V and 5 bases from J, the gap between germline ends came to 21 bases. CDR1 MNHNS and CDR2 SASEGT come from the germline V gene. The CDR3 runs to 15 residues. In nucleotides, the CDR3 is TGTGCCAGCAATCTTACTCCGGGACCCCTTAACGAGCAGTACTTC. As protein: CASNLTPGPLNEQYF.

The V and J genes are TRBV10-3 and TRBJ1-1, with D uncertain. CDR3 length: 12 amino acids. Germline V gene data show CDR1 as ENHRY and CDR2 as SYGVKD. Trimming took 4 bases from V and 0 from J, leaving 3 bases between them. The CDR3 region is CAISALNTEAFF. The CDR3 DNA reads TGTGCCATCAGTGCCCTGAACACTGAAGCTTTCTTT.

The chain recombines TRBV4-2 with TRBJ2-7; D remains unclear. The CDR3 consists of 14 residues. The V gene lost 1 base and the J gene lost 1 base, with 8 bases spanning the gap. Germline CDR1 is LGHNA and CDR2 is YNFKEQ. The CDR3 nucleotides read TGTGCCAGCAGCCAAGGGGTAGGATCCTACGAGCAGTACTTC. This translates into CASSQGVGSYEQYF.

The chain combines TRBV27 with TRBJ2-1; D may correspond to TRBD1 or TRBD2 (6 bases each). The CDR3 sequence is 16 residues long. Trimming took off 0 bases at V and 2 bases at J, with 11 bases between the two ends. Germline loops: CDR1 MNHEY, CDR2 SMNVEV (reference sequence). The CDR3 DNA sequence: TGTGCCAGCAGTTTATCCGGGGGCTCCGCCTACAATGAGCAGTTCTTC. Its translation: CASSLSGGSAYNEQFF.

The V gene is TRBV19, the J gene TRBJ1-2; D may be TRBD1 (5 bases). Trimming removed 5 bases from V and 9 bases from J, with 13 bases in between. The CDR3 is made up of 12 amino acids. From germline, CDR1 is LNHDA and CDR2 SQIVND (reference sequence). CDR3 sequence reads: CASSSSRVRYTF. The DNA of the CDR3 is TGTGCCAGTAGTTCCTCCAGGGTACGCTACACCTTC. Based on the CDR3 plus reference TRBV19 and TRBJ1-2, the full variable domain is DGGITQSPKYLFRKEGQNVTLSCEQNLNHDAMYWYRQDPGQGLRLIYYSQIVNDFQKGDIAEGYSVSREKKESFPLTVTSAQKNPTAFYLCASSSSRVRYTFGSGTRLTVV.

The rearrangement links TRBV9 to TRBJ2-7; 9 bases map to TRBD1. The CDR3 loop spans 15 amino acids. Trimming took 3 bases from V and 7 from J; bases not matched to a gene: 11. Germline-derived CDR1 and CDR2 are SGDLS and YYNGEE. The CDR3 here is CASSEGTTGGGEQYF. CDR3 bases: TGTGCCAGCAGCGAGGGGACGACAGGGGGTGGGGAGCAGTACTTC.

The chain couples TRBV10-3 to TRBJ1-2; D might be TRBD1 (5 bases). The CDR3 consists of 14 residues. V lost 2 bases, J lost 8 bases, and 15 bases lay in between. CDR1 and CDR2 from the germline V gene are ENHRY and SYGVKD. The CDR3 is CAISEEGTLWGYTF. CDR3 in DNA: TGTGCCATCAGTGAGGAGGGGACGCTCTGGGGCTACACCTTC.

The CDR3 loop is CASSYFTGGLSGNTGELFF. In nucleotides, the CDR3 is TGTGCCAGCAGCTACTTTACAGGGGGCCTTAGCGGGAACACCGGGGAGCTGTTTTTT. This chain uses TRBV11-2 with TRBJ2-2, with 9 bases that match TRBD1. In germline, CDR1 is SGHAT, CDR2 FQNNGV. Trimming removed 4 bases from V and 1 base from J; junction bases left unmatched: 13. The CDR3 contains 19 residues.

The chain's CDR3 is CAPHVEWGNSPLHF. CDR3 coding DNA: TGTGCCCCCCATGTTGAATGGGGCAATTCACCCCTCCACTTT. J is TRBJ1-6 and V is TRBV10-3, with D perhaps matching TRBD1 (5 bases). Germline V gene data show CDR1 as ENHRY and CDR2 as SYGVKD. CDR3 length equals 14 residues. V was shortened by 11 bases and J by 7 bases, with 18 bases between the two germline ends.

The V and J genes are TRBV6-1 and TRBJ1-2; D not certain. CDR3 length: 12 amino acids. Trimming pared 5 bases from V and 3 bases from J, leaving 7 bases between. Germline CDR1 MNHNS, CDR2 SASEGT. CDR3 coding DNA: TGTGCCAGCAGTATCATTTACTATGGCTACACCTTC. Protein product: CASSIIYYGYTF.

This clone was detected only a few times. The V and J genes are TRBV4-2 and TRBJ1-4; no firm D call. The length of the CDR3 is 16 residues. The ends were cut back, 4 bases at V and 7 bases at J, with 19 bases in the middle. Germline loops: CDR1 LGHNA, CDR2 YNFKEQ. The CDR3 is CASSPSGILGSEKLFF. Here the CDR3 DNA reads TGTGCCAGCAGCCCCTCGGGGATATTGGGGAGTGAAAAACTGTTTTTT.

This rearrangement joins TRBV18 to TRBJ1-4; D is undetermined. Germline lookup yields CDR1 KGHSH and CDR2 LQKENI. The V end was cut by 2 bases, the J end by 0 bases, with 7 bases between. The CDR3 extends over 15 amino acids. This chain's CDR3 is CASSPSTTTNEKLFF. CDR3 nucleotide sequence: TGTGCCAGCTCACCATCGACTACAACTAATGAAAAACTGTTTTTT.

The chain is built from TRBV19 and TRBJ1-5; TRBD1 matches at 8 bases. The CDR3 has 15 amino acids. Germline trimming cut 5 bases from V and 7 bases from J; bases unmatched to any gene: 10. Germline CDR1 is LNHDA and CDR2 is SQIVND (reference sequence). The CDR3 nucleotides read TGTGCCAGTAGTTCGTCCAGGGGGCGCCGGCAGCCCCAGCATTTT. Translating gives CASSSSRGRRQPQHF.

The chain has TRBV19 and TRBJ1-4; D might be TRBD1 (6 bases). Germline CDR1 is LNHDA and CDR2 is SQIVND (reference sequence). CDR3 size: 17 residues. V shed 6 bases and J shed 0 bases, with 17 bases lying between them. In DNA, the CDR3 is TGTGCCAGTAGCCGTACTCGGGACATTGCAACTAATGAAAAACTGTTTTTT. This translates into CASSRTRDIATNEKLFF. Supplemented by reference TRBV19 and TRBJ1-4, the full variable domain reads DGGITQSPKYLFRKEGQNVTLSCEQNLNHDAMYWYRQDPGQGLRLIYYSQIVNDFQKGDIAEGYSVSREKKESFPLTVTSAQKNPTAFYLCASSRTRDIATNEKLFFGSGTQLSVL.

The chain has TRBV2 and TRBJ2-1; 10 bases are shared with TRBD1. This CDR3 is 15 amino acids long. Trimming removed 5 bases from V and 7 bases from J; junction bases left unmatched: 8. Germline-derived CDR1 and CDR2 are SNHLY and FYNNEI. Here the CDR3 reads CASSTGTGVSNEQFF. The CDR3 DNA is TGTGCCAGCAGTACCGGGACAGGGGTTAGTAATGAGCAGTTCTTC.

This clone was counted between two and nine times. The rearrangement joins TRBV19 to TRBJ1-1, with 8 bases that match TRBD1. CDR3 length: 15 residues. The ends lost 5 bases at V and 1 base at J; junction bases unmatched: 6. Germline-derived CDR1 and CDR2 are LNHDA and SQIVND (reference sequence). The CDR3 sequence is CASSARTGRNTEAFF. CDR3 nucleotides: TGTGCCAGTAGTGCCCGGACAGGGCGGAACACTGAAGCTTTCTTT.

The chain uses TRBV28 and TRBJ1-2; D not resolved. Germline-derived CDR1 and CDR2 are MDHEN and SYDVKM. The CDR3 is 14 amino acids. The V gene lost 6 bases and the J gene lost 0 bases, with 11 bases spanning the gap. As DNA, the CDR3 is TGTGCCAGCAGAAACCATGGGGCTAACTATGGCTACACCTTC. The encoded protein is CASRNHGANYGYTF.

The rearrangement uses TRBV9 and TRBJ1-1; unclear D gene. Germline-derived CDR1 and CDR2 are SGDLS and YYNGEE. Trimming shortened V by 5 bases and J by 1 base, and 18 bases separated the two germline ends. This CDR3 has 16 amino acids. The CDR3 is CASSRTGGWKNTEAFF. The CDR3, as DNA: TGTGCCAGCAGTCGTACGGGTGGTTGGAAGAACACTGAAGCTTTCTTT.

The gene calls are TRBV5-1 and TRBJ1-4, with a possible D match to TRBD1 (6 bases). V was trimmed by 0 bases and J by 6 bases, leaving 15 bases between them. CDR1 is SGHRS and CDR2 is YFSETQ in the germline V gene. The CDR3 is 16 residues long. The DNA for the CDR3 is TGCGCCAGCAGCTTGGAACCGGGACAACAACATGAAAAACTGTTTTTT. Translated: CASSLEPGQQHEKLFF.

The table lists this clone with a few counts. This chain uses TRBV15 with TRBJ1-1; D is ambiguous. From germline, CDR1 is LNHNV and CDR2 YYDKDF (reference sequence). V was cut by 0 bases and J by 4 bases, with 6 bases left in between. CDR3 length: 13 amino acids. The DNA for the CDR3 is TGTGCCACCAGCAGAGATGTGACCACTGAAGCTTTCTTT. Amino acid sequence: CATSRDVTTEAFF.